The rows below give T cell receptor beta chains drawn from one sample of a study of cytomegalovirus exposure and HLA in healthy donors. Libraries were prepared by immunoSEQ multiplex PCR; TCRdb keeps only in-frame clonotypes and omits some of them. The sample carries around 130,000 clones, 80% recorded once. The specimen was PBMCs. All receptors derive from a woman aged 40-49 years in good health and CMV-seronegative. The CDR3 runs from the conserved cysteine through the conserved F or W.

cdr3_aa v_call
CASSQVGTGETQYF TRBV4-1
CASSLPGSRLQETQYF TRBV28
CASSSPGQGRSEAFF TRBV27
CASSLLFYGSYTF TRBV7-6
CASSVNRGTQETQYF TRBV2
CASSIDGYLGYTF TRBV19
CASSTGTGHSINEKLFF TRBV28
CASRQGDRWDTEAFF TRBV25-1
CASSLAVSNTGELFF TRBV4-1
CASSGATGYGNQPQHF TRBV9
CSVDLGALSGNTIYF TRBV29-1
CASSAGLAGYRGELFF TRBV9
CASSQAPTSGRADIQYF TRBV4-1
CASSLGATGIEAAKSAFF TRBV5-1
CASSQGDRYPTGELFF TRBV4-1
CAISEAGLAGIGEQYF TRBV10-3
CASSVGPSGGLKETQYF TRBV9
CASSLGSGSTETQYF TRBV28
CATSRPEETGEQFF TRBV15
CANLLATPREQFF TRBV5-4
CASSLGYYEQYF TRBV7-9
CASSLEGTGVEKLFF TRBV5-4
CASRLDRGQNEKLFF TRBV5-5
CASSVGTSGIYNEQFF TRBV9
CASSPRLLQETQYF TRBV2
CASTIGTAGNQPQHF TRBV19
CASSPQERGGQETQYF TRBV27
CASSTRTEYEQYF TRBV27
CASRNRSGGYPF TRBV19
CASNRQGGQPQHF TRBV2
CASSRSLSYNEQFF TRBV19
CASTTDRGQLGYTF TRBV6-6
CASSRTSGGYEQYF TRBV6-6
CASSRRTSPGDEQFF TRBV7-2
CASRFGGEIEQFF TRBV5-1
CASSSSGEVTEAFF TRBV28
CASSTQGGGYTF TRBV9
CASSRGVSYEQYF TRBV19
CASSQDRGQGGTEAFF TRBV4-1
CASSYVYRDEQYF TRBV11-3
CSAPSIDYNEQFF TRBV29-1
CACHRDRHTDTQYF TRBV30
CASSVDGDINSPLHF TRBV9
CASSPQGALGAFF TRBV18
CASSLATGRNTEAFF TRBV5-8
CASSSSDEQYF TRBV28
CASRLEREETGELFF TRBV4-1
CASSVEQGSSPLHF TRBV9
CASSLVGSGSTDTQYF TRBV5-4
CASNLSGGTQETQYF TRBV6-1
CASSQGQGNNEQFF TRBV5-1
CASSLQGFEQYF TRBV28
CASSLDGKPYEQYF TRBV7-9
CASSENLGTGGVRGNQPQHF TRBV2
CASSVGGGVSGGRSGQFF TRBV9